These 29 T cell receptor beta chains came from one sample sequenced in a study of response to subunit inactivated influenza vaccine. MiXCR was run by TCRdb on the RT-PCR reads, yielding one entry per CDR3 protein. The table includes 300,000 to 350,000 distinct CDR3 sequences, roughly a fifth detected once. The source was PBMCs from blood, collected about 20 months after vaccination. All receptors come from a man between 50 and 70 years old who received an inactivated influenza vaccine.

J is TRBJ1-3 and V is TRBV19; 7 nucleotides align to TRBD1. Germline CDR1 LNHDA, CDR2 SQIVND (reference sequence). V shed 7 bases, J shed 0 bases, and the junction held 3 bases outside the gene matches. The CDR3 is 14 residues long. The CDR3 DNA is TGTGCCAGTAAGGGACAGAGCTCTGGAAACACCATATATTTT. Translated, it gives CASKGQSSGNTIYF.

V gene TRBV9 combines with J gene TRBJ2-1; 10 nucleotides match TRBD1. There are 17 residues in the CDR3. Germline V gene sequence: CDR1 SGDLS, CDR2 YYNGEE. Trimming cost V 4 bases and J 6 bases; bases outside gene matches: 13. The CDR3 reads CASSRQTGTGVVNEQFF. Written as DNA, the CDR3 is TGTGCCAGCAGCCGACAGACCGGGACAGGGGTGGTCAATGAGCAGTTCTTC.

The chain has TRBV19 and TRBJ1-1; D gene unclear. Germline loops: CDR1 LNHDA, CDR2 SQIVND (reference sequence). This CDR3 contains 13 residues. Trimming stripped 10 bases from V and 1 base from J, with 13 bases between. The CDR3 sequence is CATLTPRNTEAFF. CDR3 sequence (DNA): TGTGCCACCCTGACTCCGAGGAACACTGAAGCTTTCTTT.

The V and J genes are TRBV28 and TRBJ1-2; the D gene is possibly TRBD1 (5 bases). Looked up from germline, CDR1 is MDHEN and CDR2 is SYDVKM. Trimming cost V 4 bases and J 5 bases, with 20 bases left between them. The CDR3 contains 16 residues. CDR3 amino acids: CASSWGRDSNNYGYTF. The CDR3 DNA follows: TGTGCCAGCAGTTGGGGACGGGACTCAAACAATTATGGCTACACCTTC.

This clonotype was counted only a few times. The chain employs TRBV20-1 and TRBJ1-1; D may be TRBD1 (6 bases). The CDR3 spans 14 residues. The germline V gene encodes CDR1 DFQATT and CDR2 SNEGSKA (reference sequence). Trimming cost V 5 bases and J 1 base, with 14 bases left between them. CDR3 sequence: CSAEGVPGNTEAFF. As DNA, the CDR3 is TGCAGTGCTGAGGGGGTACCGGGGAACACTGAAGCTTTCTTT.

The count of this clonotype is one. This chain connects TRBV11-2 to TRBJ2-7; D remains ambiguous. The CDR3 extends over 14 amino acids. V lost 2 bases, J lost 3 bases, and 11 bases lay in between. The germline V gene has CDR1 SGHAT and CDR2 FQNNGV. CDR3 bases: TGTGCCAGCAGCTTATATTTGTCTAACTACGAGCAGTACTTC. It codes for CASSLYLSNYEQYF.

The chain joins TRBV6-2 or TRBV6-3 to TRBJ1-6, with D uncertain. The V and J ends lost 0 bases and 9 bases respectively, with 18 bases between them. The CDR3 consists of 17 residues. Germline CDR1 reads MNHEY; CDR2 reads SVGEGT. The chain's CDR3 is CASSYSIHSYRTSPLHF. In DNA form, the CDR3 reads TGTGCCAGCAGTTACTCGATCCACAGCTACCGTACTTCACCCCTCCACTTT.

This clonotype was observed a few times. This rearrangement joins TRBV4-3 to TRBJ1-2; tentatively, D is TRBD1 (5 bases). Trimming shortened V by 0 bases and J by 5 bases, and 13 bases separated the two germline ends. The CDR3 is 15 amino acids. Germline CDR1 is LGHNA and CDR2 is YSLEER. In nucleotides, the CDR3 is TGCGCCAGCAGCCAAGAGACGGGGGGTGGGTATGGCTACACCTTC. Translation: CASSQETGGGYGYTF.

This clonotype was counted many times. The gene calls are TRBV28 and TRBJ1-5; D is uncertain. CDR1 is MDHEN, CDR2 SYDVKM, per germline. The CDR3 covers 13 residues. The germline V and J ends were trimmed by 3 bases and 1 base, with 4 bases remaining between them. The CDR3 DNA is TGTGCCAGCAGTTTTAGAAGCAATCAGCCCCAGCATTTT. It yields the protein CASSFRSNQPQHF.

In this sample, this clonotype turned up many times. The CDR3 sequence: CSASGPSVSNTEAFF. The CDR3 DNA reads as TGCAGTGCTAGTGGCCCATCCGTTTCGAACACTGAAGCTTTCTTT. The genes are TRBV20-1 and TRBJ1-1; D uncertain. The CDR3 covers 15 residues. The germline CDR1 and CDR2 sequences are DFQATT and SNEGSKA (reference sequence). Trimming stripped 3 bases from V and 1 base from J, with 15 bases between.

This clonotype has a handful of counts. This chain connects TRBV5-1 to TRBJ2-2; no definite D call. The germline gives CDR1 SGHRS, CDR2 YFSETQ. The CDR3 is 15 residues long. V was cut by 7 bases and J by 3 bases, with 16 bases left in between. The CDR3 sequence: CASRPQVDHTGELFF. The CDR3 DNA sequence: TGCGCCAGCCGGCCTCAGGTAGATCACACCGGGGAGCTGTTTTTT.

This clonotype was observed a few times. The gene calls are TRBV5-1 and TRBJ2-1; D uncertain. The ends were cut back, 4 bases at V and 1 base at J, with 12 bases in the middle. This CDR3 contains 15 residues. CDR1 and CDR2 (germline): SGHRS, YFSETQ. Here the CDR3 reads CASSPGEGSYNEQFF. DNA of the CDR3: TGCGCCAGCAGCCCGGGCGAAGGGTCCTACAATGAGCAGTTCTTC. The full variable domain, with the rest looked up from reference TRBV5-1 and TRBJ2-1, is KAGVTQTPRYLIKTRGQQVTLSCSPISGHRSVSWYQQTPGQGLQFLFEYFSETQRNKGNFPGRFSGRQFSNSRSEMNVSTLELGDSALYLCASSPGEGSYNEQFFGPGTRLTVL.

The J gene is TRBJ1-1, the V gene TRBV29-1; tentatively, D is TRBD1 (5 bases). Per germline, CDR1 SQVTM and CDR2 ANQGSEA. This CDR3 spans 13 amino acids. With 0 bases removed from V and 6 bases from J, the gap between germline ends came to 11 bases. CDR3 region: CSVEENRGAEAFF. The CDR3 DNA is TGCAGCGTTGAAGAGAACCGGGGCGCTGAAGCTTTCTTT.

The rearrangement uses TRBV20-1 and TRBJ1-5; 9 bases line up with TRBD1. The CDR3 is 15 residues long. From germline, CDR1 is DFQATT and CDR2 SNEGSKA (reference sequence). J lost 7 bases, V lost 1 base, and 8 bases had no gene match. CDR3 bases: TGCAGTGCTAGAGGAGGGACAGGGTTCCGGCAGCCCCAGCATTTT. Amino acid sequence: CSARGGTGFRQPQHF.

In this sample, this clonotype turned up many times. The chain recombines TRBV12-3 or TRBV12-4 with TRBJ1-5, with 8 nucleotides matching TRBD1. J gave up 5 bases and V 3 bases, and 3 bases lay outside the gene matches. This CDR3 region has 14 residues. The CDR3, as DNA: TGTGCCAGCAGTTTCAGGGGGCGGGATCAGCCCCAGCATTTT. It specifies CASSFRGRDQPQHF.

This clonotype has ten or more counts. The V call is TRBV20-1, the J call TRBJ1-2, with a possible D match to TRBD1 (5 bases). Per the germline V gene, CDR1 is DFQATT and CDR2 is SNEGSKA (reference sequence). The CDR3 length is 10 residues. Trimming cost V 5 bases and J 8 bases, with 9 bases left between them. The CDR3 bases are TGCAGTGCTTTCCGACAGGGCTACACCTTC. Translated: CSAFRQGYTF.

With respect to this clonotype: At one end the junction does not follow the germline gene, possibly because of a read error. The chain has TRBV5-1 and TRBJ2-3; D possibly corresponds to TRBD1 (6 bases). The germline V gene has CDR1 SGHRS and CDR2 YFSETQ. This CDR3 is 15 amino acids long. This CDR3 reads CASRKTGGSTDTRYF. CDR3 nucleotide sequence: TGCGCCAGCAGGAAGACAGGCGGGTCGACAGATACGCGGTATTTT.

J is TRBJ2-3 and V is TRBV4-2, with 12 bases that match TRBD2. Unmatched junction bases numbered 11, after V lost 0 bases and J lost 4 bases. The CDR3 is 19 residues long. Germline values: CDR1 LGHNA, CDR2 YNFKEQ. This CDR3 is CASSQDPTSGGTNSDTQYF. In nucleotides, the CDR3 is TGTGCCAGCAGCCAAGATCCGACTAGCGGGGGAACAAACTCAGATACGCAGTATTTT.

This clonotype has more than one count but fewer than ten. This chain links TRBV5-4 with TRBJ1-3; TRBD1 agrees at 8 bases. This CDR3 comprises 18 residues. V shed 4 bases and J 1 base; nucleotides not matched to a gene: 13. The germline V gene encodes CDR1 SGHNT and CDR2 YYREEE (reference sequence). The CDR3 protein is CASSGGRQGLRSGNTIYF. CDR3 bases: TGTGCCAGCAGCGGCGGTAGACAGGGGTTACGATCTGGAAACACCATATATTTT. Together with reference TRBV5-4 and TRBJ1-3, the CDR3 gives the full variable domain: ETGVTQSPTHLIKTRGQQVTLRCSSQSGHNTVSWYQQALGQGPQFIFQYYREEENGRGNFPPRFSGLQFPNYSSELNVNALELDDSALYLCASSGGRQGLRSGNTIYFGEGSWLTVV.

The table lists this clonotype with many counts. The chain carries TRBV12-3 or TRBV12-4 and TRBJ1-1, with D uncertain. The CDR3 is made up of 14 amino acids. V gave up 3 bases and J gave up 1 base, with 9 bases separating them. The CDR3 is CASSFSSGNTEAFF. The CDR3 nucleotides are TGTGCCAGCAGTTTCTCATCGGGGAACACTGAAGCTTTCTTT.

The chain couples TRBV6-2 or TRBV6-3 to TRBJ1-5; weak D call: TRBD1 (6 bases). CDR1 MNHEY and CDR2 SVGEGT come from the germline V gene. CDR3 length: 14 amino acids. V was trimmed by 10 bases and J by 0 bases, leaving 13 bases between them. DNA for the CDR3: TGTGCCACCACGACAGGAAATAGCAATCAGCCCCAGCATTTT. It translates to CATTTGNSNQPQHF.

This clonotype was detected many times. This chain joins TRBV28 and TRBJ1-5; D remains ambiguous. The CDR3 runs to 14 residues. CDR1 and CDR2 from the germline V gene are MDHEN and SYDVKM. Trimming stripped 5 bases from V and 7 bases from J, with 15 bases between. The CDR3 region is CASSLTSGGQPQHF. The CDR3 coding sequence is TGTGCCAGCAGTCTAACGTCCGGAGGGCAGCCCCAGCATTTT.

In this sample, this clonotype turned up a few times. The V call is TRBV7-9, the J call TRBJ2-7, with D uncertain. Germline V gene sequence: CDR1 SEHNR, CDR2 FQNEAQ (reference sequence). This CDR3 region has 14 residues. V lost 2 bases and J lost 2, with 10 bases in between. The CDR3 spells CASSLNSQAYEQYF. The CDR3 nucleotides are TGTGCCAGCAGCTTAAACAGCCAAGCCTACGAGCAGTACTTC.

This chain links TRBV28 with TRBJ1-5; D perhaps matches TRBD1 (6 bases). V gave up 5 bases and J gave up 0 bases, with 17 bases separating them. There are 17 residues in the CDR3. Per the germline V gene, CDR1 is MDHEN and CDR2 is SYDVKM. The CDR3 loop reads CASSPEWTDYSNQPQHF. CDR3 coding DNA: TGTGCCAGCAGTCCGGAATGGACAGATTATAGCAATCAGCCCCAGCATTTT. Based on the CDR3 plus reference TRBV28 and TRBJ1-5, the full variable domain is DVKVTQSSRYLVKRTGEKVFLECVQDMDHENMFWYRQDPGLGLRLIYFSYDVKMKEKGDIPEGYSVSREKKERFSLILESASTNQTSMYLCASSPEWTDYSNQPQHFGDGTRLSIL.

CDR3 bases: TGTGCCAGCAGTACGGGACTCCGCTACGAGCAGTACTTC. This encodes CASSTGLRYEQYF. This chain uses TRBV9 with TRBJ2-7; maybe TRBD2 (6 bases). The germline CDR1 and CDR2 sequences are SGDLS and YYNGEE. The CDR3 totals 13 residues. V lost 5 bases to trimming and J lost 3 bases, with 12 bases between them.

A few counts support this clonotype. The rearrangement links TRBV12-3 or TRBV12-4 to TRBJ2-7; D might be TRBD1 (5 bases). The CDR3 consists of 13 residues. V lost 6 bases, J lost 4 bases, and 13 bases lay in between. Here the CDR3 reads CASSPDQGYEQYF. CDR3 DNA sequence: TGTGCCAGCAGCCCCGACCAGGGTTACGAGCAGTACTTC.

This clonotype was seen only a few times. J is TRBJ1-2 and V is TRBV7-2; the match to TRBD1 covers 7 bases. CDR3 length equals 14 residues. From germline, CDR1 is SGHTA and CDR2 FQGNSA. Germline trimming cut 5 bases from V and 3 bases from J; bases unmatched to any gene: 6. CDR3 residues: CASSTDRTYYGYTF. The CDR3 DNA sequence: TGTGCCAGCAGCACGGACAGGACCTACTATGGCTACACCTTC.

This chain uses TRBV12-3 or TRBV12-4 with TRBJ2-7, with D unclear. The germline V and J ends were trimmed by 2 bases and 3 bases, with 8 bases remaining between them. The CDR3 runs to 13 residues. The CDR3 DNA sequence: TGTGCCAGCAGTTTATCCCCTAACTACGAGCAGTACTTC. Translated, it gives CASSLSPNYEQYF.

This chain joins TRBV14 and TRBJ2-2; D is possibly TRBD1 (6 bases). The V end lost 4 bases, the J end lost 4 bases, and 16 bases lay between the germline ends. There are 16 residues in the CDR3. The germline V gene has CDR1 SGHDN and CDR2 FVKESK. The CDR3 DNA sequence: TGTGCCAGCAGCCCTAAGACAGGATACTTCACCGGGGAGCTGTTTTTT. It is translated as CASSPKTGYFTGELFF.